One and the same sample provided the 10 T cell receptor beta chains below, sequenced in a study of OX40 agonist ivuxolimab in advanced cancers. Measured with immunoSEQ multiplex PCR; TCRdb has only the in-frame clones, and not every one. The sample records approximately 28,000 clones, about four fifths being singletons. Here the sequenced sample was CD4+ or CD8+ T cells sorted from blood, taken in a trial of the OX40 agonist ivuxolimab. These TCRs come from an adult with an advanced solid tumor such as melanoma, head and neck, liver or kidney cancer.

The chain recombines TRBV5-6 with TRBJ2-3; 9 bases agree with TRBD2. Germline CDR1 reads SGHDT; CDR2 reads YYEEEE. V was clipped by 0 bases and J by 2 bases; unmatched bases: 4. The CDR3 totals 16 residues. The CDR3 sequence is CASSLGGRAPTDTQYF. The CDR3 nucleotides are TGTGCCAGCAGCTTGGGCGGGAGGGCCCCCACAGATACGCAGTATTTT. Variable domain in full (rest from reference TRBV5-6 and TRBJ2-3): DAGVTQSPTHLIKTRGQQVTLRCSPKSGHDTVSWYQQALGQGPQFIFQYYEEEERQRGNFPDRFSGHQFPNYSSELNVNALLLGDSALYLCASSLGGRAPTDTQYFGPGTRLTVL.

The chain combines TRBV27 with TRBJ2-7; possibly TRBD1 or TRBD2 for D (5 bases each). Germline V gives CDR1 MNHEY, CDR2 SMNVEV (reference sequence). V dropped 6 bases and J dropped 4 bases, with 13 bases sitting between them. This CDR3 spans 13 amino acids. CDR3 sequence: CASRGTVAYEQYF. In DNA form, the CDR3 reads TGTGCCAGCAGAGGGACGGTAGCATACGAGCAGTACTTC.

The rearrangement links TRBV11-2 to TRBJ1-1; D is unresolved. Looked up from germline, CDR1 is SGHAT and CDR2 is FQNNGV. The CDR3 contains 16 residues. V was cut by 6 bases and J by 1 base, with 18 bases left in between. The CDR3 DNA is TGTGCCAGCAGTCAACTTAATGAGGCAGGGAACACTGAAGCTTTCTTT. This gives the protein CASSQLNEAGNTEAFF.

J is TRBJ2-1 and V is TRBV27; TRBD2 matches 8 bases. Looked up from germline, CDR1 is MNHEY and CDR2 is SMNVEV (reference sequence). The V and J ends lost 5 bases and 6 bases, in that order; junction bases with no gene match: 12. This CDR3 is 16 amino acids long. CDR3 amino acids: CASSPSGGGWPNEQFF. The CDR3 DNA reads as TGTGCCAGCAGTCCCTCCGGCGGGGGGTGGCCCAATGAGCAGTTCTTC.

This clone was seen only a few times. The V gene is TRBV5-1, the J gene TRBJ2-7, with 8 bases identical to TRBD1. Trimming cost V 0 bases and J 2 bases; bases outside gene matches: 1. Germline CDR1 is SGHRS and CDR2 is YFSETQ. CDR3 length equals 14 residues. The CDR3 sequence: CASSLGTGTYEQYF. The DNA for the CDR3 is TGCGCCAGCAGCTTGGGGACAGGGACCTACGAGCAGTACTTC.

The genes are TRBV5-5 and TRBJ2-3; TRBD2 might be the D (6 bases). There are 15 residues in the CDR3. Germline V CDR1 and CDR2: SGHKS, YYEKEE (reference sequence). Trimming pared 0 bases from V and 2 bases from J, leaving 10 bases between. CDR3 nucleotides: TGTGCCAGCAGCTTGGCCGAGCGGGCCACAGATACGCAGTATTTT. Protein product: CASSLAERATDTQYF.

This clone was observed a few times. The CDR3 coding sequence is TGTGCCAGTTACCTTCGGAGGAACACTGAAGCTTTCTTT. Its translation is CASYLRRNTEAFF. The chain joins TRBV28 to TRBJ1-1; D is ambiguous. CDR1 and CDR2 (germline): MDHEN, SYDVKM. Trimming stripped 9 bases from V and 1 base from J, with 12 bases between. This CDR3 region has 13 residues.

The chain combines TRBV15 with TRBJ2-1; D is possibly TRBD1 or TRBD2 (5 bases each). Looked up from germline, CDR1 is LNHNV and CDR2 is YYDKDF (reference sequence). Trimming removed 8 bases at V and 3 bases at J, with 14 bases between. The CDR3 has 14 residues. DNA of the CDR3: TGTGCCACCGTGCCCCGGGGCCGCTACAATGAGCAGTTCTTC. Translation: CATVPRGRYNEQFF.

The gene calls are TRBV10-3 and TRBJ1-3; D unresolved. The V gene's germline CDR1 is ENHRY and CDR2 SYGVKD. The CDR3 has 17 residues. Trimming stripped 6 bases from V and 0 bases from J, with 18 bases between. In DNA form, the CDR3 reads TGTGCCATCAGAGTGATCCTCGGCGGCGGCTCTGGAAACACCATATATTTT. Amino acids: CAIRVILGGGSGNTIYF.

This clone was seen only a few times. The chain uses TRBV2 and TRBJ1-1; D possibly corresponds to TRBD1 (5 bases). The CDR3 is 12 amino acids. V lost 8 bases and J lost 1, with 8 bases in between. CDR1 is SNHLY and CDR2 is FYNNEI in the germline V gene. The CDR3 DNA sequence: TGTGCCAGCGGGGCGGGGAACACTGAAGCTTTCTTT. This gives the protein CASGAGNTEAFF.